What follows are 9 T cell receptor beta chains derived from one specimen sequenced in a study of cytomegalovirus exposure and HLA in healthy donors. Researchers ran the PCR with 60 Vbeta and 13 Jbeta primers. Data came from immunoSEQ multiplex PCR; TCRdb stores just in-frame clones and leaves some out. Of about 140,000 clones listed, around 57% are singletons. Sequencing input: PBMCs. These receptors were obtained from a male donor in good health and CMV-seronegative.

CDR3 amino acids: CASSPLRDRGGEQYF. In nucleotides, the CDR3 is TGTGCCAGCAGTCCTCTCCGGGACAGGGGAGGAGAGCAGTACTTC. J is TRBJ2-7 and V is TRBV6-1, with 10 bases fitting TRBD1. V shed 5 bases and J 7 bases; nucleotides not matched to a gene: 11. This CDR3 comprises 15 residues. The germline CDR1 and CDR2 sequences are MNHNS and SASEGT.

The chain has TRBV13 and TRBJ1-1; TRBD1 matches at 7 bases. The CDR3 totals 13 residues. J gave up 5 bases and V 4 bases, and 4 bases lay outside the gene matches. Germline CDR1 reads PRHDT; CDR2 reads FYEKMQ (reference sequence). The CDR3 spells CASSYRGRTEAFF. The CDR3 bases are TGTGCCAGCAGCTACAGGGGTAGGACTGAAGCTTTCTTT.

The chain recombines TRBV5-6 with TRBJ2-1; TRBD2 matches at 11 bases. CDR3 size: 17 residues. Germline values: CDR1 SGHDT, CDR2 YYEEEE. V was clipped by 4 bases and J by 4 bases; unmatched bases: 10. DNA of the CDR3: TGTGCCAGCAGCCTCTACTCCGGGACTAGCGGTTACAATGAGCAGTTCTTC. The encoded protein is CASSLYSGTSGYNEQFF.

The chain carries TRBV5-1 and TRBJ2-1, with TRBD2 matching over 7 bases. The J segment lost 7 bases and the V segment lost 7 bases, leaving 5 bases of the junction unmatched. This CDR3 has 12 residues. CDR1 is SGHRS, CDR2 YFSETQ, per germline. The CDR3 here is CASRGGSNEQFF. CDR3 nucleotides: TGCGCCAGCCGCGGGGGTTCTAATGAGCAGTTCTTC.

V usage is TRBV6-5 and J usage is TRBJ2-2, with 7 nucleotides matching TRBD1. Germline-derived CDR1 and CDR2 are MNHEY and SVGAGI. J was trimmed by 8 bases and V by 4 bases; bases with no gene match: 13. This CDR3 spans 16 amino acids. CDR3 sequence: CASSSYGQATGGELFF. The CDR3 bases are TGTGCCAGCAGTTCCTATGGACAGGCGACTGGGGGGGAGCTGTTTTTT.

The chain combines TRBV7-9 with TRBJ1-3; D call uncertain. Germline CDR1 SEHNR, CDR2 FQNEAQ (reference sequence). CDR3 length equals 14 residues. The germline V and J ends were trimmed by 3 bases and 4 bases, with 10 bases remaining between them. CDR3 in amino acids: CASSFGVDGNTIYF. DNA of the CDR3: TGTGCCAGCAGCTTCGGGGTGGACGGAAACACCATATATTTT.

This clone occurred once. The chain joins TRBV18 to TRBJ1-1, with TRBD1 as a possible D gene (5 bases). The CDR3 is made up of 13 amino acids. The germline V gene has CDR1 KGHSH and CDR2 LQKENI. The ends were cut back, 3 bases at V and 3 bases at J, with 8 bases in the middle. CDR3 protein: CASSPSGDTEAFF. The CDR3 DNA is TGTGCCAGCTCACCCTCGGGGGACACTGAAGCTTTCTTT.

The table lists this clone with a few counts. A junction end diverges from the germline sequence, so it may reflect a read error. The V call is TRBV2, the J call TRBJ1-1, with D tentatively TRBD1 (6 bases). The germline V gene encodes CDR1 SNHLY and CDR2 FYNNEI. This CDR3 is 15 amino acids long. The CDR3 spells CPSSPGNRDGTEAFF. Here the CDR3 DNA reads TGTCCCAGCAGCCCGGGGAACAGGGACGGCACTGAAGCTTTCTTT. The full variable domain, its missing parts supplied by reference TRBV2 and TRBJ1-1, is EPEVTQTPSHQVTQMGQEVILRCVPISNHLYFYWYRQILGQKVEFLVSFYNNEISEKSEIFDDQFSVERPDGSNFTLKIRSTKLEDSAMYFCPSSPGNRDGTEAFFGQGTRLTVV.

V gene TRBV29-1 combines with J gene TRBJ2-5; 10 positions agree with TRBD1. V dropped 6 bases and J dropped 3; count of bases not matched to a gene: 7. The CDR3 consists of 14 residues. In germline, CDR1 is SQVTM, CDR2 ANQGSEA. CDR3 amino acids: CSVTGTGVKETQYF. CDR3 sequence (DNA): TGCAGCGTGACCGGGACAGGGGTTAAAGAGACCCAGTACTTC.